The text below deals with one T cell receptor beta chain. The sample is drawn from a study of T cells in Graves' hyperthyroidism and ophthalmopathy. Uncontrolled infection, other autoimmune disease, pregnancy and lactation each barred patients from inclusion. Clinicians diagnosed patients from clinical symptoms, serum thyroxine and TRAb, thyroid ultrasound and orbital computed tomography. Predating any ophthalmopathy symptoms, the blood sample was taken at first hyperthyroidism diagnosis. The V end lost 0 bases, the J end lost 3 bases, and 6 bases lay between the germline ends. Germline V lookup: CDR1 KGHSH, CDR2 LQKENI. This CDR3 region has 13 residues. What was amplified from RNA transcripts were TCR beta CDR3 regions. The HTBI primer set drove a first-round RT-PCR of the TCR CDR3. TCRdb re-called the multiplex PCR reads through MiXCR, storing one row per CDR3 protein. Counted here are some 600,000 distinct CDR3 sequences, approximately 15% occurring once; the ten biggest clones make up under 7%.

Sequencing input: blood. The chain joins TRBV18 to TRBJ2-7; D is perhaps TRBD2 (5 bases). The receptor was derived from a woman aged 25 to 45 with Graves' hyperthyroidism that later progressed to Graves' ophthalmopathy. CDR3 coding DNA: TGTGCCAGCTCACCACCGGCGGGCTACGAGCAGTACTTC. Amino acids: CASSPPAGYEQYF. Supplemented by reference TRBV18 and TRBJ2-7, the full variable domain reads NAGVMQNPRHLVRRRGQEARLRCSPMKGHSHVYWYRQLPEEGLKFMVYLQKENIIDESGMPKERFSAEFPKEGPSILRIQQVVRGDSAAYFCASSPPAGYEQYFGPGTRLTVT.